This TCR beta chain was observed in a study of blood T cell repertoires in COVID-19. Study summary: There were acute and convalescent COVID-19 samples, and they came from the United States, Italy and Spain. From T cells, B-cell-depleted T cells, or PBMCs came the material, which was cDNA or gDNA.

In the study's own analysis: It was from reference gene primer amplification that nucleated cell counts were estimated. Here immunoSEQ multiplex PCR was the method, and the copy in TCRdb shows in-frame clones only, minus some. V and J calls and clone size come straight from that table; D and trimming were deduced from the DNA. The repertoire consists of roughly 100,000 clones, with around 80% occurring once and the leading ten covering 15% to 20%. Germline CDR1 is SGHNT and CDR2 is YYREEE (reference sequence). The CDR3 spans 14 residues. The V gene end was trimmed by 7 bases and the J gene end by 4 bases; junction bases not matched to a gene: 7.

The sequence came from a human donor in a cohort sampled during active COVID-19. The rearrangement uses TRBV5-4 and TRBJ2-1, with 8 bases matching TRBD1. Sequencing input: peripheral blood. CDR3 sequence (DNA): TGTGCCAGCTGGGCAGGGGGCTATTACAATGAGCAGTTCTTC. This encodes CASWAGGYYNEQFF.